A selection of T cell receptor beta chains follows, all from one sample in a study of beta chain features in type 1 diabetes. Assay used: immunoSEQ multiplex PCR; TCRdb lists only in-frame clones, some missing. The sample holds over 150,000 clones; around an eighth are singletons and the top ten take roughly 0.56%. The specimen was central memory CD4+ T cells from blood. These receptors were collected from a young woman in good health. Each CDR3 is given with its conserved first and last residue. Each record gives: clone size, D gene, V gene, J gene, CDR3 DNA, CDR3 protein. D genes are given only for firm matches. Clone size is shown for a subset of rows, as once, few, many or a class of expanded clone.

>few|.|TRBV28|TRBJ2-1
TGTGCCAGCAGGCGGACTAACTCCCTGGGGGAGCAGTTCTTC
CASRRTNSLGEQFF
>few|TRBD2|TRBV6-1|TRBJ2-1
TGTGCCAGCAGTGAAGGGTTTAGCGGGAACTACAATGAGCAGTTCTTC
CASSEGFSGNYNEQFF
>once|TRBD1|TRBV27|TRBJ1-3
TGTGCCAGCAGTCAACAATACAGGGGCTCTGGAAACACCATATATTTT
CASSQQYRGSGNTIYF
>.|TRBD1|TRBV25-1|TRBJ2-1
TGTGCCAGCAGTGTCTCCGGGACAGGGTACAATGAGCAGTTCTTC
CASSVSGTGYNEQFF
>.|TRBD1|TRBV5-6|TRBJ1-5
TGTGCCAGCAGCTTGGACAGGGGGCACCCCTCAAATCAGCCCCAGCATTTT
CASSLDRGHPSNQPQHF
>.|.|TRBV6-5|TRBJ2-7
TGTGCCAGCAGTAGGCAGGGGATTATCGAGCAGTACTTC
CASSRQGIIEQYF
>many|TRBD1|TRBV30|TRBJ2-3
TGTGCCTGGCTCCTACAGGGGACAACAGATACGCAGTATTTT
CAWLLQGTTDTQYF
>.|TRBD1|TRBV7-2|TRBJ2-7
TGTGCCAGCAGCGAGGGCAGGGGGCTAATCTACGAGCAGTACTTC
CASSEGRGLIYEQYF
>.|.|TRBV9|TRBJ2-1
TGTGCCAGCAGCCCTGGGGGCATGGCTGAGCAGTTCTTC
CASSPGGMAEQFF
>few|.|TRBV29-1|TRBJ2-1
TGCAGCGTTGATGAGGGGGTGGATCAGTTCTTC
CSVDEGVDQFF
>few|TRBD2|TRBV29-1|TRBJ2-7
TGCAGCGCTGGAGGACTAGCGGGAGCAGACGAGCAGTACTTC
CSAGGLAGADEQYF
>few|TRBD1|TRBV6-6|TRBJ2-1
TGTGCCAGCAGTCCAAGGGGGCATGAGCAGTTCTTC
CASSPRGHEQFF
>few|.|TRBV15|TRBJ2-3
TGTGCCACCAGCAGAGCCGGGGGAAATACGCAGTATTTT
CATSRAGGNTQYF
>many|.|TRBV7-2|TRBJ1-5
TGTGCCAGCAGCTTAAGCACAGAGACAGCCCAGCATTTT
CASSLSTETAQHF
>many|TRBD2|TRBV6-5|TRBJ2-7
TGTGCCAGCAGTAAGCGGGAGGGCTACGAGCAGTACTTC
CASSKREGYEQYF
>few|TRBD1|TRBV28|TRBJ1-2
TGTGCCATCCGCCCGACAGGGGGCAATGGCTACACCTTC
CAIRPTGGNGYTF
>few|TRBD2|TRBV29-1|TRBJ2-3
TGCAGCGTTGGGCTAGCGGTTCTCACAGATACGCAGTATTTT
CSVGLAVLTDTQYF
>few|.|TRBV4-3|TRBJ2-1
TGCGCCAGCAGCCAAGATTGGGGACAAGGGTACAATGAGCAGTTCTTC
CASSQDWGQGYNEQFF
>few|.|TRBV5-5|TRBJ1-2
TGTGCCAGCAGCCCCGCCGGGGGAATTGGCTACACCTTC
CASSPAGGIGYTF
>.|TRBD1|TRBV29-1|TRBJ2-1
TGCAGCGTCCCTCTGACAGGGTGGGTTTCCTACAATGAGCAGTTCTTC
CSVPLTGWVSYNEQFF
>.|.|TRBV7-2|TRBJ2-1
TGTGCCAGCAGCTCCTACAGGAGCCCTACCTACAATGAGCAGTTCTTC
CASSSYRSPTYNEQFF
>few|TRBD2|TRBV29-1|TRBJ2-7
TGCAGCGTTACTAGCGGGAGAATCTACGAGCAGTACTTC
CSVTSGRIYEQYF
>.|.|TRBV19|TRBJ2-2
TGTGCCAGTAGTGGCACGGGCACCGGGGAGCTGTTTTTT
CASSGTGTGELFF